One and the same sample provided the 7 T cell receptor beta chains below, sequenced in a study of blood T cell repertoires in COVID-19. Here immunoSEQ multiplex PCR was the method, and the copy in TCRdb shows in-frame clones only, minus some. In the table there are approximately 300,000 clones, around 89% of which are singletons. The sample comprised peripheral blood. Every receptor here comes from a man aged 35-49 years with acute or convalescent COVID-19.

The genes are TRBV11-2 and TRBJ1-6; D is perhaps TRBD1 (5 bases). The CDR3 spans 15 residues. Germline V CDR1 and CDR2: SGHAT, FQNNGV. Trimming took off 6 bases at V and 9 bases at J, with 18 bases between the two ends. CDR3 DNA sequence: TGTGCCAGCAGGGCCTCTAGGGGAGGCGGTTCACCCCTCCACTTT. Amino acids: CASRASRGGGSPLHF.

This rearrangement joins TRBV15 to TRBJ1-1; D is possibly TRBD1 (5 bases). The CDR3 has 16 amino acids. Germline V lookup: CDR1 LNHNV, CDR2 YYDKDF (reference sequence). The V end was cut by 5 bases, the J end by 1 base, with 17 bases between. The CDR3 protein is CATSPVTGPANTEAFF. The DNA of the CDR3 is TGTGCCACCAGCCCCGTCACAGGTCCGGCGAACACTGAAGCTTTCTTT. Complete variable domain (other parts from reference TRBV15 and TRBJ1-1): DAMVIQNPRYQVTQFGKPVTLSCSQTLNHNVMYWYQQKSSQAPKLLFHYYDKDFNNEADTPDNFQSRRPNTSFCFLDIRSPGLGDTAMYLCATSPVTGPANTEAFFGQGTRLTVV.

CDR3 amino acids: CASSEGTATDTQYF. CDR3 coding DNA: TGCGCCAGCAGTGAAGGGACAGCCACAGATACGCAGTATTTT. The chain joins TRBV10-1 to TRBJ2-3, with 7 bases lining up with TRBD1. This CDR3 is built from 14 residues. V lost 3 bases, J lost 2 bases, and 2 bases stayed unmatched. Germline assignment: CDR1 WNHNN and CDR2 SYGVQD (reference sequence).

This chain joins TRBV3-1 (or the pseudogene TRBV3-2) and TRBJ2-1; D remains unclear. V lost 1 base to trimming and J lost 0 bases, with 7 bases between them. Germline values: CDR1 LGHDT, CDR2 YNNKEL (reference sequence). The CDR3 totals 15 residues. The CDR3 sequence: CASSQVFSSYNEQFF. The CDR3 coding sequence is TGTGCCAGCAGCCAAGTTTTTAGCTCCTACAATGAGCAGTTCTTC.

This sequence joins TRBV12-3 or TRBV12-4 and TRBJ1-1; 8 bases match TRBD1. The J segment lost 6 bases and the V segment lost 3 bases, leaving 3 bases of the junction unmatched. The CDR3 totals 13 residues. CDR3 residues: CASSFQGAAEAFF. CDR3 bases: TGTGCCAGCAGTTTTCAGGGGGCGGCTGAAGCTTTCTTT.

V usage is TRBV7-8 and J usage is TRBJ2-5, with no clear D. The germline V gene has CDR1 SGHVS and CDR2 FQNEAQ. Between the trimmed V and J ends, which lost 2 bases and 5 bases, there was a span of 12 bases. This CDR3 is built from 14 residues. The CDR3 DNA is TGTGCCAGCAGCTTATTACAGTCCTTGGAGACCCAGTACTTC. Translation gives CASSLLQSLETQYF.

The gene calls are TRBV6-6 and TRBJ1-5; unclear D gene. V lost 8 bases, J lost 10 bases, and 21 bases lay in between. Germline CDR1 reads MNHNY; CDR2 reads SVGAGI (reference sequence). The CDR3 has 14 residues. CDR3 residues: CASSRALAAGPQHF. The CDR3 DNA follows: TGTGCCAGCTCCCGTGCGCTCGCCGCGGGCCCCCAGCATTTT.